A single sample gave rise to the 20 T cell receptor beta chains below, sequenced in a study of blood T cells in healthy people across ages. The authors ran a second PCR of about 6 to 11 cycles using a sample-barcoded 5' primer and a J-beta primer mix. MiXCR, run by TCRdb on the 5' RACE reads, gives a single entry per CDR3 protein. The repertoire includes about 1.5 million distinct CDR3 sequences, roughly 40% of them detected once, and around 8% sits in the top ten. The sequencing sample was made of blood. The receptors were sampled from a woman aged 18-29 years in good health.

There are many counts of this clonotype. J is TRBJ1-4 and V is TRBV25-1, with no clear D. The CDR3 runs to 13 residues. V shed 8 bases and J shed 5 bases, with 12 bases lying between them. Germline V gene lookup returns CDR1 MGHDK and CDR2 SYGVNS. The CDR3 here is CASHHSVNEKLFF. The CDR3 DNA follows: TGTGCCAGCCACCATTCAGTCAATGAAAAACTGTTTTTT.

The genes are TRBV5-1 and TRBJ2-7; the D gene is possibly TRBD1 (6 bases). The CDR3 sequence is 15 residues long. CDR1 and CDR2 from the germline V gene are SGHRS and YFSETQ. V dropped 0 bases and J dropped 6 bases, with 16 bases sitting between them. The CDR3, as DNA: TGCGCCAGCAGCTTGGAGGGACATAATCAAGGCGAGCAGTACTTC. Protein: CASSLEGHNQGEQYF.

The genes are TRBV10-3 and TRBJ2-3, with 11 bases matching TRBD2. This CDR3 region has 14 residues. CDR1 ENHRY and CDR2 SYGVKD come from the germline V gene. Trimming took 6 bases from V and 6 from J; bases not matched to a gene: 5. CDR3 loop: CAIRPGLAEDTQYF. As DNA, the CDR3 is TGTGCCATCAGGCCGGGACTAGCGGAGGATACGCAGTATTTT.

The chain uses TRBV4-2 and TRBJ2-5; TRBD2 is a possible D gene (6 bases). The germline V and J ends were trimmed by 1 base and 2 bases, with 17 bases remaining between them. The germline CDR1 and CDR2 sequences are LGHNA and YNFKEQ. The CDR3 has 17 amino acids. DNA for the CDR3: TGTGCCAGCAGCCAAGTGTTAGTGAGGAGCGGGCAAGAGACCCAGTACTTC. It yields the protein CASSQVLVRSGQETQYF.

The chain is built from TRBV24-1 and TRBJ2-3; no definite D call. The CDR3 runs 13 residues. V shed 3 bases and J shed 6 bases, with 9 bases lying between them. CDR1 is KGHDR and CDR2 is SFDVKD in the germline V gene. The CDR3 region has the DNA TGTGCCACCAGTGATGGGCTGCCGGATACGCAGTATTTT. Its protein is CATSDGLPDTQYF.

This clonotype was recorded a few times. The chain carries TRBV7-9 and TRBJ2-7, with 12 bases that match TRBD2. J lost 2 bases, V lost 1 base, and 6 bases had no gene match. This CDR3 has 17 amino acids. Germline assignment: CDR1 SEHNR and CDR2 FQNEAQ (reference sequence). The CDR3 loop reads CASSLDPGLAGTYEQYF. CDR3 in DNA: TGTGCCAGCAGCTTAGACCCCGGACTAGCGGGGACCTACGAGCAGTACTTC. The complete variable domain, with remaining parts taken from reference TRBV7-9 and TRBJ2-7, reads DTGVSQNPRHKITKRGQNVTFRCDPISEHNRLYWYRQTLGQGPEFLTYFQNEAQLEKSRLLSDRFSAERPKGSFSTLEIQRTEQGDSAMYLCASSLDPGLAGTYEQYFGPGTRLTVT.

A few counts support this clonotype. CDR3 in DNA: TGTGCCAGCAGGAGGGAGCCTAATGAAAAACTGTTTTTT. Its protein is CASRREPNEKLFF. The chain combines TRBV12-3 or TRBV12-4 with TRBJ1-4; D unresolved. Trimming pared 6 bases from V and 3 bases from J, leaving 8 bases between. CDR3 length: 13 residues.

This chain's CDR3 is CASKKRQGASSGELFF. The DNA for the CDR3 is TGTGCCAGCAAGAAGCGACAGGGGGCTTCGTCCGGGGAGCTGTTTTTT. The rearrangement uses TRBV27 and TRBJ2-2, with 10 bases that match TRBD1. J gave up 6 bases and V 7 bases, and 11 bases lay outside the gene matches. Germline loops: CDR1 MNHEY, CDR2 SMNVEV (reference sequence). The CDR3 runs to 16 residues.

V and J are TRBV3-1 and TRBJ1-2; D call uncertain. Germline CDR1 reads LGHDT; CDR2 reads YNNKEL (reference sequence). The V gene lost 2 bases and the J gene lost 3 bases, with 10 bases spanning the gap. This CDR3 contains 14 residues. The DNA of the CDR3 is TGTGCCAGCAGCCAAAGCAGAACTTACTATGGCTACACCTTC. Protein sequence: CASSQSRTYYGYTF. The full variable domain, its missing parts supplied by reference TRBV3-1 and TRBJ1-2, is DTAVSQTPKYLVTQMGNDKSIKCEQNLGHDTMYWYKQDSKKFLKIMFSYNNKELIINETVPNRFSPKSPDKAHLNLHINSLELGDSAVYFCASSQSRTYYGYTFGSGTRLTVV.

The rearrangement uses TRBV20-1 and TRBJ2-7; D not resolved. Germline CDR1 DFQATT, CDR2 SNEGSKA (reference sequence). This CDR3 is built from 12 residues. Between the trimmed V and J ends, which lost 3 bases and 5 bases, there was a span of 11 bases. CDR3 sequence: CSASTVIDEQYF. In DNA, the CDR3 is TGCAGTGCTAGCACAGTCATCGACGAGCAGTACTTC.

The rearrangement links TRBV7-6 to TRBJ2-7, with D maybe TRBD1 (6 bases). Deletions cut 4 bases from V and 7 bases from J, with 23 bases between. The CDR3 spans 16 residues. The germline CDR1 and CDR2 sequences are SGHVS and FNYEAQ. The CDR3 here is CASSSYKDRTYNEQYF. The DNA of the CDR3 is TGTGCCAGCAGCTCATACAAGGACAGAACCTACAATGAGCAGTACTTC.

This clonotype turned up a few times. The CDR3 loop is CASSYTGGGEQYF. The CDR3 coding sequence is TGTGCCAGCAGCTATACCGGGGGGGGTGAGCAGTACTTC. The V and J genes are TRBV6-2 or TRBV6-3 and TRBJ2-5, with TRBD2 matching 8 bases. Germline V gives CDR1 MNHEY, CDR2 SVGEGT. Trimming cost V 6 bases and J 11 bases; bases outside gene matches: 11. This CDR3 is 13 amino acids long.

This chain uses TRBV7-9 with TRBJ1-2; 10 bases are a match to TRBD1. CDR1 is SEHNR, CDR2 FQNEAQ, per germline (reference sequence). The trim removed 5 bases at V and 8 bases at J, leaving 5 bases unmatched. The CDR3 sequence is 13 residues long. CDR3 loop: CASSARDRGGYTF. The CDR3 nucleotides are TGTGCCAGCAGCGCGAGGGACAGGGGAGGCTACACCTTC.

V gene TRBV12-3 or TRBV12-4 combines with J gene TRBJ2-5; 10 nucleotides agree with TRBD2. CDR3 size: 15 residues. The V and J ends lost 3 bases and 4 bases, in that order; junction bases with no gene match: 5. CDR3 bases: TGTGCCAGCAGTTTCCTAGCGGGAGTAGCAGAGACCCAGTACTTC. This encodes CASSFLAGVAETQYF.

In this sample, this clonotype turned up a few times. DNA of the CDR3: TGTGCCAGCAGTTACTCGAAATCTTTCGAGCAGTACTTC. It codes for CASSYSKSFEQYF. The chain uses TRBV6-2 or TRBV6-3 and TRBJ2-7; unclear D gene. The CDR3 consists of 13 residues. V lost 0 bases and J lost 6, with 9 bases in between. Per the germline V gene, CDR1 is MNHEY and CDR2 is SVGEGT.

There are a few counts of this clonotype. This rearrangement joins TRBV12-3 or TRBV12-4 to TRBJ1-1, with D unclear. This CDR3 comprises 13 residues. Trimming cost V 7 bases and J 4 bases, with 13 bases left between them. The CDR3 DNA follows: TGTGCCAGCAACCCGATTGGGGTCACTGAAGCTTTCTTT. The encoded protein is CASNPIGVTEAFF.

This clonotype was detected only a few times. This chain joins TRBV6-6 and TRBJ2-2; the match to TRBD1 covers 8 bases. Germline CDR1 MNHNY, CDR2 SVGAGI (reference sequence). This CDR3 is 14 amino acids long. V shed 3 bases and J 6 bases; nucleotides not matched to a gene: 3. Here the CDR3 DNA reads TGTGCCAGCAGTTATAGGACAGGGTCCGGGGAGCTGTTTTTT. It codes for CASSYRTGSGELFF.

This chain joins TRBV29-1 and TRBJ2-7; D is undetermined. The germline gives CDR1 SQVTM, CDR2 ANQGSEA. This CDR3 is built from 13 residues. Between the trimmed V and J ends, which lost 5 bases and 0 bases, there was a span of 11 bases. CDR3 nucleotides: TGCAGCGTTCCCGACAACCACTCCTACGAGCAGTACTTC. This sequence encodes CSVPDNHSYEQYF.

The genes are TRBV3-1 and TRBJ1-2; the D is unclear. This CDR3 region has 13 residues. Germline CDR1 LGHDT, CDR2 YNNKEL (reference sequence). V lost 6 bases and J 8 bases, leaving 16 bases between the germline ends. CDR3 sequence reads: CASSYSSSGGYTF. CDR3 in DNA: TGTGCCAGCAGTTATTCTTCGTCGGGAGGCTACACCTTC.

J is TRBJ2-7 and V is TRBV20-1, with 10 bases aligning to TRBD2. The CDR3 sequence is 15 residues long. Germline assignment: CDR1 DFQATT and CDR2 SNEGSKA (reference sequence). V trimming: 5 bases; J trimming: 7 bases; junction bases outside the gene matches: 14. CDR3 nucleotides: TGCAGTGCTGGTTCCGCTAGCGGGGGACCCAATGAGCAGTACTTC. It specifies CSAGSASGGPNEQYF.